The subject of this entry is one T cell receptor (beta chain). Trimming removed 6 bases from V and 3 bases from J, with 15 bases in between. Germline V gives CDR1 MDHEN, CDR2 SYDVKM. CDR3 length: 14 residues. These data originate in a study of blood T cell repertoires in COVID-19. Participants reported their clinical history, and cohort assignment relied on those reports. Per the original methods: Cell counts per sample came from amplifying reference gene primers. The repertoire was sequenced with immunoSEQ multiplex PCR; TCRdb's copy has only in-frame clones and lacks some. V, J and clone size were drawn from that table, and D and trimming were deduced from the DNA. The sample has 200,000 to 250,000 clones; 70% to 90% are singletons.

The TCR sequence derives from a man aged 45-65 years who had been exposed to COVID-19. The material sequenced was PBMCs or T cells enriched from blood (not recorded which). The J gene is TRBJ2-7, the V gene TRBV28; D is ambiguous. CDR3 nucleotides: TGTGCCAGCAGCCGCCCTGGTACAAACTACGAGCAGTACTTC. It is translated as CASSRPGTNYEQYF.